The sequence of this T cell receptor beta chain was determined in a study of shared clonotypes between healthy human individuals. Study in general: A couple of women and three men aged 18 to 49 served as donors.

Every immunoSEQ plate was one replicate of a subset's evenly spread DNA. Here immunoSEQ multiplex PCR was the method, and the copy in TCRdb shows in-frame clones only, minus some. The table shows over 1.4 million clones, with roughly 96% occurring only once. Sequencing was done on a sample of naive CD4+ T cells sorted from blood. The subset denotes: CD45RA+ positively selected. This clonotype originated in a man younger than 45 in good health.

The CDR3 loop is CSIGLAGGYNEQFF. The CDR3 nucleotides read TGCAGCATCGGACTAGCGGGGGGATATAATGAGCAGTTCTTC. The chain carries TRBV29-1 and TRBJ2-1; 14 nucleotides match TRBD2. The germline V gene has CDR1 SQVTM and CDR2 ANQGSEA. V shed 8 bases and J 7 bases; nucleotides not matched to a gene: 7. The CDR3 runs to 14 residues.